This T cell receptor beta chain is drawn from a study of blood T cell repertoires in COVID-19. For the study at large: Material from acute and convalescent COVID-19 was sourced from the United States, Italy and Spain. PBMCs, B-cell-depleted T cells, or T cells provided the cDNA or gDNA that made up the material.

Enrolled through a virtual design, the participants were between roughly 18 and 95 years of age and came from 24 US areas. Per the study methods: Reference gene primer amplification yielded estimated nucleated cell counts. The protocol was immunoSEQ multiplex PCR, while the TCRdb copy is restricted to in-frame clones and leaves out a portion. The V and J calls and clone size are taken from that table; D and trimming were inferred from the DNA. This sample has some 300,000 clones, with roughly 91% found just once. The ends lost 6 bases at V and 3 bases at J; junction bases unmatched: 12. This CDR3 comprises 17 residues. In germline, CDR1 is MDHEN, CDR2 SYDVKM.

The specimen was PBMCs or T cells enriched from blood (not recorded which). This chain connects TRBV28 to TRBJ1-3; 9 nucleotides line up with TRBD1. The TCR comes from a woman aged 25-40 years who had recovered from COVID-19. CDR3 sequence: CASSSLGQGRVGNTIYF. CDR3 coding DNA: TGTGCCAGCAGCTCCTTAGGACAGGGGAGAGTTGGAAACACCATATATTTT.